These T cell receptor beta chains were read from a single sample in a study of blood T cell repertoires in COVID-19. Produced via immunoSEQ multiplex PCR; TCRdb's table is partial and in-frame only. The sample contains about 480,000 clones, roughly 89% of which appear only once. The sample was peripheral blood. The receptors derive from a woman aged 45 to 65 with COVID-19, enrolled during active disease. CDR3s include the opening cysteine and the closing phenylalanine or tryptophan. Fields, in order: D gene, clone size, V gene, J gene, CDR3 length, CDR3 protein, CDR3 DNA. D genes are given only for firm matches. Part of the rows lack a size; the others show once, few, many or a class for expanded clones.

TRBD2,-,TRBV7-3,TRBJ2-2,16,CASSALAGADTGELFF,TGTGCCAGCAGCGCGCTAGCGGGGGCCGACACCGGGGAGCTGTTTTTT
-,-,TRBV5-1,TRBJ2-1,16,CASSLVGRGPLGEQFF,TGCGCCAGCAGCTTGGTAGGGCGGGGCCCCTTGGGGGAGCAGTTCTTC
-,-,TRBV6-5,TRBJ1-5,15,CASSYTNALDQPQHF,TGTGCCAGCAGCTACACAAACGCTCTAGATCAGCCCCAGCATTTT
-,-,TRBV20-1,TRBJ1-5,15,CSASSREYSNQPQHF,TGCAGTGCTAGTTCAAGAGAATATAGCAATCAGCCCCAGCATTTT
TRBD1,-,TRBV28,TRBJ1-1,13,CASSLSGGTEAFF,TGTGCCAGCAGTTTATCAGGGGGCACTGAAGCTTTCTTT
-,-,TRBV5-4,TRBJ1-1,14,CATPRVDGAPEAFF,TGTGCCACCCCCCGGGTCGACGGCGCCCCTGAAGCTTTCTTT
-,-,TRBV19,TRBJ2-7,13,CASSYEGFYEQYF,TGTGCCAGTAGTTATGAGGGTTTCTACGAGCAGTACTTC
-,-,TRBV13,TRBJ1-6,14,CASSLGLVNSPLHF,TGTGCCAGCAGCTTAGGTCTTGTTAATTCACCCCTCCACTTT
TRBD1,-,TRBV5-1,TRBJ2-1,15,CASSLGQGPYNEQFF,TGCGCCAGCAGCTTGGGACAGGGTCCCTACAATGAGCAGTTCTTC
-,-,TRBV6-5,TRBJ1-5,14,CASRRDSGPQPQHF,TGTGCCAGCAGGCGAGACAGTGGACCTCAGCCCCAGCATTTT
-,few,TRBV10-3,TRBJ1-2,13,CAISEGNRDGYTF,TGTGCCATCAGTGAGGGTAACAGGGATGGCTACACCTTC
-,-,TRBV3-1/TRBV3-2,TRBJ1-2,14,CASSQVAAGRGYTF,TGTGCCAGCAGCCAAGTCGCGGCAGGGAGGGGCTACACCTTC
-,-,TRBV9,TRBJ1-2,12,CASSVVEGGYTF,TGTGCCAGCAGCGTAGTGGAGGGTGGCTACACCTTC
-,-,TRBV30,TRBJ1-4,15,CAWRTGRSSNEKLFF,TGTGCCTGGAGAACAGGGAGATCGTCTAATGAAAAACTGTTTTTT
TRBD1,-,TRBV5-1,TRBJ1-1,16,CASRRVQGAPGTEAFF,TGCGCCTCGAGGAGGGTGCAGGGGGCTCCAGGGACTGAAGCTTTCTTT
TRBD1,-,TRBV15,TRBJ1-1,17,CATSRDSRTGSNTEAFF,TGTGCCACCAGCAGAGATAGTAGGACAGGGTCGAACACTGAAGCTTTCTTT
TRBD1,-,TRBV10-3,TRBJ1-6,14,CAISDMGQGATLHF,TGTGCCATCAGTGACATGGGACAGGGGGCGACCCTCCACTTT
TRBD1,-,TRBV5-1,TRBJ1-2,17,CASSLGAGQPANYGYTF,TGCGCCAGCAGCCTGGGGGCGGGACAGCCAGCTAACTATGGCTACACCTTC
-,-,TRBV6-6,TRBJ2-7,12,CASSPDTYEQYF,TGTGCCAGCAGTCCGGACACCTACGAGCAGTACTTC
-,-,TRBV5-1,TRBJ1-4,13,CASRSSGVEKLFF,TGCGCCAGCAGGTCGTCAGGGGTTGAAAAACTGTTTTTT
TRBD1,-,TRBV3-1/TRBV3-2,TRBJ1-6,16,CASSQGTGGENSPLHF,TGTGCCAGCAGCCAAGGGACAGGGGGCGAGAATTCACCCCTCCACTTT
TRBD1,-,TRBV4-1,TRBJ2-7,15,CASSHRTGENYEQYF,TGCGCCAGCAGCCACCGGACAGGGGAGAACTACGAGCAGTACTTC
-,-,TRBV2,TRBJ2-5,14,CASSVPQGLETQYF,TGTGCCAGCAGTGTCCCACAGGGCTTAGAGACCCAGTACTTC
TRBD1,-,TRBV11-2,TRBJ1-1,15,CASSSQGAANTEAFF,TGTGCCAGCAGCTCCCAGGGGGCCGCGAACACTGAAGCTTTCTTT
-,-,TRBV29-1,TRBJ1-4,13,CSVGQRLNEKLFF,TGCAGCGTTGGACAGAGACTTAATGAAAAACTGTTTTTT
-,-,TRBV6-6,TRBJ2-3,13,CASSYKGSDTQYF,TGTGCCAGCAGTTACAAGGGGTCCGATACGCAGTATTTT
-,-,TRBV28,TRBJ1-5,15,CASSLGGADFLPQHF,TGTGCCAGCAGTTTAGGGGGGGCAGACTTTTTGCCCCAGCATTTT
-,-,TRBV2,TRBJ1-2,16,CASSGPSTGPRDGYTF,TGTGCCAGCAGTGGCCCCTCGACAGGCCCCCGGGATGGCTACACCTTC
-,-,TRBV7-9,TRBJ1-1,14,CASFTDGGNTEAFF,TGTGCCAGCTTTACCGACGGGGGGAACACTGAAGCTTTCTTT
-,-,TRBV19,TRBJ1-2,16,CASSIRGPPSDYGYTF,TGTGCCAGTAGTATTAGGGGCCCCCCATCGGACTATGGCTACACCTTC
TRBD1,-,TRBV11-1,TRBJ2-2,17,CASSLAPQGADTGELFF,TGTGCCAGCAGCTTAGCGCCTCAGGGGGCGGACACCGGGGAGCTGTTTTTT
-,-,TRBV2,TRBJ1-6,13,CASGSSYNSPLHF,TGTGCCAGCGGGAGCTCCTATAATTCACCCCTCCACTTT
-,-,TRBV2,TRBJ2-3,14,CASSGGRVQDTQYF,TGTGCCAGCAGTGGAGGGAGAGTACAAGATACGCAGTATTTT
-,-,TRBV6-4,TRBJ1-2,13,CASSDSWWRGYTF,TGTGCCAGCAGTGACTCGTGGTGGCGGGGCTACACCTTC
-,once,TRBV5-6,TRBJ1-1,13,CASSFPAGFEAFF,TGTGCCAGCAGCTTTCCGGCAGGGTTCGAAGCTTTCTTT
-,once,TRBV6-5,TRBJ1-1,15,CASRLLGAGGTEAFF,TGTGCCAGCAGGCTTCTTGGGGCAGGTGGGACTGAAGCTTTCTTT
TRBD1,-,TRBV5-1,TRBJ2-5,16,CASSLGGQGARWAQYF,TGCGCCAGCAGCTTGGGAGGACAGGGGGCGCGGTGGGCCCAGTACTTC
-,-,TRBV27,TRBJ1-1,15,CASSLTGHKNTEAFF,TGTGCCAGCAGTTTAACCGGACACAAGAACACTGAAGCTTTCTTT
-,-,TRBV4-1,TRBJ1-1,16,CASSQIWVTAPREAFF,TGCGCCAGCAGCCAGATCTGGGTCACAGCTCCGCGTGAAGCTTTCTTT
TRBD2,-,TRBV5-6,TRBJ2-3,16,CASSPEGSSGGYTQYF,TGTGCCAGCAGCCCCGAGGGGTCTAGCGGGGGATATACGCAGTATTTT
TRBD1,-,TRBV4-1,TRBJ1-6,17,CASSQGGQGLYNSPLHF,TGCGCCAGCAGCCAAGGGGGACAGGGCCTATATAATTCACCCCTCCACTTT
TRBD1,once,TRBV20-1,TRBJ1-3,13,CSASQGVGNTIYF,TGCAGTGCTAGTCAGGGGGTAGGAAACACCATATATTTT
-,-,TRBV6-2/TRBV6-3,TRBJ1-1,16,CASSYSNFRGNTEAFF,TGTGCCAGCAGTTACTCGAATTTTCGGGGGAACACTGAAGCTTTCTTT
-,-,TRBV7-9,TRBJ1-2,15,CASSPQDRLNYGYTF,TGTGCCAGCAGCCCACAGGACAGACTAAACTATGGCTACACCTTC
-,once,TRBV19,TRBJ1-2,15,CASSLNWEGRGGYTF,TGTGCCAGTAGTCTCAACTGGGAGGGAAGGGGTGGCTACACCTTC
-,-,TRBV27,TRBJ1-1,14,CASSKNPTLTEAFF,TGTGCCAGCAGCAAAAATCCGACATTGACGGAAGCTTTCTTT
-,-,TRBV6-2/TRBV6-3,TRBJ2-7,13,CASSYGGSYEQYF,TGTGCCAGCAGTTACGGCGGGTCCTACGAGCAGTACTTC
-,-,TRBV2,TRBJ2-2,14,CASNLGANTGELFF,TGTGCCAGCAATCTGGGCGCGAACACCGGGGAGCTGTTTTTT
-,-,TRBV24-1,TRBJ2-2,13,CATSSVSAGELFF,TGTGCCACCAGTTCCGTCTCCGCCGGGGAGCTGTTTTTT
-,-,TRBV3-1/TRBV3-2,TRBJ1-2,15,CASSQGGNTGSGYTF,TGTGCCAGCAGCCAAGGGGGAAACACAGGATCAGGCTACACCTTC
-,-,TRBV5-6,TRBJ2-7,15,CASSLLDGGPYEQYF,TGTGCCAGCAGCTTGTTGGACGGGGGGCCCTACGAGCAGTACTTC
-,-,TRBV9,TRBJ2-7,14,CASSAPSGGDEQYF,TGTGCCAGCAGCGCCCCCTCCGGAGGGGACGAGCAGTACTTC
-,-,TRBV5-6,TRBJ2-7,14,CASMEGAYPYEQYF,TGTGCCAGCATGGAGGGGGCATACCCCTACGAGCAGTACTTC
-,-,TRBV7-8,TRBJ2-1,19,CASSLEGGPTYNSYNEQFF,TGTGCCAGCAGCTTAGAGGGGGGGCCGACCTACAACTCCTACAATGAGCAGTTCTTC
TRBD1,-,TRBV29-1,TRBJ1-1,11,CSVAGTVEAFF,TGCAGCGTTGCCGGGACAGTTGAGGCTTTCTTT